Sequencing of this TCR beta chain was carried out in a study of blood T cell repertoires in COVID-19. Background on the study: COVID-19 samples collected from the United States, Italy and Spain covered acute and convalescent phases. Sample material is recorded as cDNA or gDNA derived from T cells, B-cell-depleted T cells, or PBMCs.

CDR1 and CDR2 (germline): MGHDK, SYGVNS. CDR3 length: 12 residues. Between the trimmed V and J ends, which lost 6 bases and 0 bases, there was a span of 3 bases. As originally analysed: Amplification from reference gene primers served as the basis for estimated nucleated cell counts. Data came from immunoSEQ multiplex PCR; TCRdb stores just in-frame clones and leaves some out. The V and J calls and clone size are taken from that table; D and trimming were inferred from the DNA. The table includes about 120,000 clones, more than 85% detected once. This clonotype was sampled from a human donor with acute or convalescent COVID-19. The donor label of this sample is uncertain. Sequencing used peripheral blood. The chain has TRBV25-1 and TRBJ1-3; D unclear. The CDR3 bases are TGTGCCAGCAGGAGCTCTGGAAACACCATATATTTT. Protein sequence: CASRSSGNTIYF. The entire variable domain, with the rest obtained from reference TRBV25-1 and TRBJ1-3, is as follows: EADIYQTPRYLVIGTGKKITLECSQTMGHDKMYWYQQDPGMELHLIHYSYGVNSTEKGDLSSESTVSRIRTEHFPLTLESARPSHTSQYLCASRSSGNTIYFGEGSWLTVV.